Below are 32 T cell receptor beta chains sequenced from a single sample in a study of T cell repertoires in ileal Crohn's disease. As for time point: neoterminal ileum biopsy at postoperative endoscopy, about 6 months after surgery. The table came from immunoSEQ multiplex PCR; TCRdb's copy has only in-frame clones and leaves some out. The sample has more than 10,000 clones; 70% to 90% are singletons. The specimen was ileal tissue. The receptors derive from an adult with Crohn's disease.

This clone was recorded only once. The rearrangement joins TRBV7-3 to TRBJ1-2; D is uncertain. Germline assignment: CDR1 SGHTA and CDR2 FQGTGA. The CDR3 loop spans 14 amino acids. Trimming left V 1 base short and J 3 bases short, with 9 bases between. The CDR3 nucleotides are TGTGCCAGCAGCTTAAGTAGCACCGACTATGGCTACACCTTC. This codes for CASSLSSTDYGYTF.

On this clone itself: A read error may account for a junction end that differs from germline. Different DNA sequences within this sample yield the same CDR3. This sequence joins TRBV6-5 and TRBJ1-1, with a weak D call TRBD1 (5 bases). Germline V CDR1 and CDR2: MNHEY, SVGAGI. This CDR3 contains 16 residues. DNA of the CDR3: TGTGCCAGCAGCTACTCTATGGGGTTACCACGACGGGGGGCTTTCTTT. Encoded protein: CASSYSMGLPRRGAFF.

A remark on this clone: Given the absence of the conserved phenylalanine or tryptophan at the CDR3 end, a read error is likely. The genes are TRBV11-1 and TRBJ2-7, with 11 bases lining up with TRBD2. The length of the CDR3 is 14 residues. Losses at the gene ends were 4 bases for V and 3 bases for J; bases not matched to a gene: 2. Germline V CDR1 and CDR2: SGHAT, FQDESV (reference sequence). The DNA for the CDR3 is TGTGCCAGCAGCTATGGGACTAGCGGCTACGAGCAGTACCTC. This translates into CASSYGTSGYEQYL.

This clone has only one observation. V and J are TRBV28 and TRBJ2-5, with TRBD2 matching 11 bases. Germline CDR1 is MDHEN and CDR2 is SYDVKM. The CDR3 consists of 15 residues. V lost 3 bases to trimming and J lost 6 bases; unmatched junction nucleotides: 6. CDR3 coding DNA: TGTGCCAGCAGTTTCCAGGGACTAGCGGAAAAGACCCAGTACTTC. This sequence encodes CASSFQGLAEKTQYF. Supplemented by reference TRBV28 and TRBJ2-5, the full variable domain reads DVKVTQSSRYLVKRTGEKVFLECVQDMDHENMFWYRQDPGLGLRLIYFSYDVKMKEKGDIPEGYSVSREKKERFSLILESASTNQTSMYLCASSFQGLAEKTQYFGPGTRLLVL.

The chain couples TRBV7-3 to TRBJ2-1; TRBD2 might be the D (6 bases). Trimming stripped 4 bases from V and 11 bases from J, with 15 bases between. CDR3 length: 13 residues. Germline V lookup: CDR1 SGHTA, CDR2 FQGTGA. The CDR3 coding sequence is TGTGCCAGCAGCTGGGGACTTGGAGCTCAGCAGTTCTTC. Its protein product is CASSWGLGAQQFF.

V gene TRBV7-2 combines with J gene TRBJ2-7; possible D gene TRBD1, 5 bases. The CDR3 consists of 15 residues. Germline CDR1 is SGHTA and CDR2 is FQGNSA. Trimming took off 5 bases at V and 0 bases at J, with 14 bases between the two ends. CDR3 sequence: CASSPRTTNSYEQYF. The DNA for the CDR3 is TGTGCCAGCAGCCCCAGGACAACGAACTCCTACGAGCAGTACTTC.

The chain employs TRBV6-1 and TRBJ2-2; possibly TRBD1 for D (6 bases). In germline, CDR1 is MNHNS, CDR2 SASEGT. Trimming took off 4 bases at V and 4 bases at J, with 19 bases between the two ends. The CDR3 has 17 amino acids. CDR3 sequence: CASSAIAGGSGTGELFF. CDR3 coding DNA: TGTGCCAGCAGTGCTATCGCTGGGGGCTCAGGCACCGGGGAGCTGTTTTTT.

This clone came up once. This chain joins TRBV7-2 and TRBJ2-1; 9 bases agree with TRBD2. V lost 5 bases, J lost 4 bases, and 15 bases stayed unmatched. The germline V gene encodes CDR1 SGHTA and CDR2 FQGNSA. The CDR3 has 18 residues. CDR3 loop: CASSPHPAGRGGYNEQFF. Written as DNA, the CDR3 is TGTGCCAGCAGCCCCCACCCGGCAGGGCGGGGGGGATACAATGAGCAGTTCTTC.

In this sample, this clone turned up once. V usage is TRBV27 and J usage is TRBJ2-7; a weak D match, TRBD1 (5 bases). Trimming shortened V by 7 bases and J by 5 bases, and 12 bases separated the two germline ends. The CDR3 has 12 amino acids. Germline V gives CDR1 MNHEY, CDR2 SMNVEV (reference sequence). CDR3 protein: CASTTGDNEQYF. CDR3 bases: TGTGCCAGCACCACAGGAGATAACGAGCAGTACTTC.

The chain uses TRBV27 and TRBJ2-1; D uncertain. The CDR3 length is 14 residues. Germline CDR1 is MNHEY and CDR2 is SMNVEV (reference sequence). V dropped 4 bases and J dropped 7 bases, with 14 bases sitting between them. The CDR3 bases are TGTGCCAGCAGTTGGCCAAAGCGTGGGAATGAGCAGTTCTTC. Residues: CASSWPKRGNEQFF.

The chain is built from TRBV29-1 and TRBJ2-1; D remains unclear. The V end lost 0 bases, the J end lost 5 bases, and 11 bases lay between the germline ends. Germline V lookup: CDR1 SQVTM, CDR2 ANQGSEA. The CDR3 covers 14 residues. The chain's CDR3 is CSVEDPVSHNEQFF. DNA of the CDR3: TGCAGCGTTGAAGATCCCGTATCCCACAATGAGCAGTTCTTC.

CDR3 in amino acids: CASTGFSTDTQYF. In DNA form, the CDR3 reads TGTGCCAGCACCGGGTTCAGCACAGATACGCAGTATTTT. The chain couples TRBV6-5 to TRBJ2-3; D is unresolved. Germline V gives CDR1 MNHEY, CDR2 SVGAGI. Trimming stripped 7 bases from V and 0 bases from J, with 8 bases between. The CDR3 length is 13 residues.

The table lists this clone with a few counts. The chain employs TRBV19 and TRBJ1-2; no clear D. The CDR3 has 11 amino acids. Germline V lookup: CDR1 LNHDA, CDR2 SQIVND (reference sequence). Trimming took off 3 bases at V and 8 bases at J, with 7 bases between the two ends. CDR3 region: CASSIMEGYTF. The CDR3 nucleotides are TGTGCCAGTAGTATTATGGAGGGCTACACCTTC.

The CDR3 DNA reads TGTGCCAGCGTAGGACAGGGTGAAAAACTGTTTTTT. Its protein is CASVGQGEKLFF. The chain combines TRBV5-6 with TRBJ1-4; 8 bases map to TRBD1. The V and J ends lost 7 bases and 7 bases, in that order; junction bases with no gene match: 3. The CDR3 sequence is 12 residues long. In germline, CDR1 is SGHDT, CDR2 YYEEEE.

This chain links TRBV7-8 with TRBJ2-7, with TRBD1 identical over 7 bases. The germline V gene encodes CDR1 SGHVS and CDR2 FQNEAQ. J was trimmed by 7 bases and V by 1 base; bases with no gene match: 7. The CDR3 consists of 14 residues. The chain's CDR3 is CASSLGRQGSEQYF. CDR3 DNA sequence: TGTGCCAGCAGCTTAGGCCGACAGGGCAGTGAGCAGTACTTC.

This rearrangement joins TRBV7-9 to TRBJ2-7; D is possibly TRBD2 (6 bases). V was trimmed by 6 bases and J by 0 bases, leaving 15 bases between them. Germline V lookup: CDR1 SEHNR, CDR2 FQNEAQ (reference sequence). The CDR3 covers 15 residues. The CDR3 region is CASSLTGGPSYEQYF. The CDR3, as DNA: TGTGCCAGCAGTCTGACCGGGGGTCCCTCCTACGAGCAGTACTTC.

The sample holds a few counts of this clone. V usage is TRBV6-5 and J usage is TRBJ2-2, with TRBD1 matching over 8 bases. Trimming at V came to 4 bases and at J to 3 bases, leaving 7 bases not matched to a gene. The length of the CDR3 is 16 residues. Germline loops: CDR1 MNHEY, CDR2 SVGAGI. CDR3 loop: CASSSRQGWYTGELFF. CDR3 bases: TGTGCCAGCAGTTCTCGACAGGGGTGGTACACCGGGGAGCTGTTTTTT.

The genes are TRBV27 and TRBJ1-2; D remains unclear. V was shortened by 5 bases and J by 5 bases, with 12 bases between the two germline ends. CDR1 MNHEY and CDR2 SMNVEV come from the germline V gene (reference sequence). The CDR3 is 13 residues long. The CDR3 nucleotides read TGTGCCAGCAGTGCCCCTAGAGGGTATGGCTACACCTTC. Translating it yields CASSAPRGYGYTF.

The chain links TRBV11-2 to TRBJ1-1; D unresolved. CDR1 is SGHAT, CDR2 FQNNGV, per germline. The length of the CDR3 is 16 residues. The V end lost 7 bases, the J end lost 2 bases, and 20 bases lay between the germline ends. CDR3 nucleotides: TGTGCCAGCACCCCTCTCGGAGGGATAGGTAACACTGAAGCTTTCTTT. Protein sequence: CASTPLGGIGNTEAFF. The variable domain in full, with the rest retrieved from reference TRBV11-2 and TRBJ1-1, is EAGVAQSPRYKIIEKRQSVAFWCNPISGHATLYWYQQILGQGPKLLIQFQNNGVVDDSQLPKDRFSAERLKGVDSTLKIQPAKLEDSAVYLCASTPLGGIGNTEAFFGQGTRLTVV.

A single count supports this clone. The chain has TRBV2 and TRBJ1-2, with 8 bases matching TRBD1. Germline V gives CDR1 SNHLY, CDR2 FYNNEI. The V segment lost 4 bases and the J segment 3 bases; nucleotides outside the gene matches: 4. The CDR3 length is 14 residues. In DNA, the CDR3 is TGTGCCAGCAGTGTCCAGGGGGCCGACTATGGCTACACCTTC. This translates into CASSVQGADYGYTF.

CDR3 bases: TGTGCCAGCAGAATACAACGCCCAGGGAAGGGGACCCAGTACTTC. This sequence encodes CASRIQRPGKGTQYF. The V gene is TRBV6-1, the J gene TRBJ2-5; D is possibly TRBD1 (5 bases). CDR3 length: 15 amino acids. V lost 6 bases and J 7 bases, leaving 21 bases between the germline ends. The germline V gene encodes CDR1 MNHNS and CDR2 SASEGT.

V is TRBV10-3 and J is TRBJ1-4; 8 bases fit TRBD1. Germline lookup yields CDR1 ENHRY and CDR2 SYGVKD. This CDR3 region has 15 residues. J lost 2 bases, V lost 10 bases, and 9 bases had no gene match. This CDR3 reads CATGQGARTNEKLFF. In DNA, the CDR3 is TGTGCCACCGGGCAGGGGGCGAGGACTAATGAAAAACTGTTTTTT.

The chain carries TRBV5-1 and TRBJ2-1; TRBD1 agrees at 8 bases. The V gene end was trimmed by 3 bases and the J gene end by 8 bases; junction bases not matched to a gene: 13. CDR1 SGHRS and CDR2 YFSETQ come from the germline V gene. There are 16 residues in the CDR3. CDR3 in amino acids: CASSWRVGQGLDEQFF. The CDR3 coding sequence is TGCGCCAGCAGCTGGAGAGTAGGACAGGGCCTCGATGAGCAGTTCTTC.

The chain recombines TRBV5-6 with TRBJ1-2; 10 positions agree with TRBD1. The CDR3 extends over 14 amino acids. V was clipped by 4 bases and J by 4 bases; unmatched bases: 4. Germline CDR1 reads SGHDT; CDR2 reads YYEEEE. The CDR3 region has the DNA TGTGCCAGCAGCGGGACAGGGGACGGCTATGGCTACACCTTC. Translation gives CASSGTGDGYGYTF.

The chain uses TRBV19 and TRBJ2-5; 10 bases agree with TRBD2. With 6 bases clipped from V and 3 bases from J, the junction kept 7 bases outside the gene matches. The V gene's germline CDR1 is LNHDA and CDR2 SQIVND (reference sequence). This CDR3 comprises 15 residues. The CDR3 nucleotides are TGTGCCAGTAGCTACATCGGGACTAGCGAAGAGACCCAGTACTTC. It is translated as CASSYIGTSEETQYF.

V gene TRBV18 combines with J gene TRBJ2-7; TRBD2 matches at 8 bases. The CDR3 has 16 amino acids. V lost 4 bases to trimming and J lost 2 bases; unmatched junction nucleotides: 10. CDR1 is KGHSH, CDR2 LQKENI, per germline. The CDR3 sequence: CASSLTLGTSPYEQYF. In nucleotides, the CDR3 is TGTGCCAGCTCACTGACTTTGGGGACTAGTCCCTACGAGCAGTACTTC.

The rearrangement links TRBV5-6 to TRBJ2-2, with D maybe TRBD1 (6 bases). The CDR3 is 13 amino acids. Germline V lookup: CDR1 SGHDT, CDR2 YYEEEE. Deletions cut 5 bases from V and 6 bases from J, with 11 bases between. The DNA for the CDR3 is TGTGCCAGCAGAGTAGGGGGAGCCGGGGAGCTGTTTTTT. It translates to CASRVGGAGELFF.

This chain uses TRBV6-1 with TRBJ2-7, with D maybe TRBD1 (8 bases). The germline V gene has CDR1 MNHNS and CDR2 SASEGT. The length of the CDR3 is 12 residues. The ends were cut back, 10 bases at V and 4 bases at J, with 14 bases in the middle. CDR3 region: CAIDRGGYEQYF. CDR3 in DNA: TGTGCCATTGACAGGGGAGGGTACGAGCAGTACTTC.

The rearrangement links TRBV18 to TRBJ1-2, with TRBD1 matching 9 bases. V dropped 3 bases and J dropped 8; count of bases not matched to a gene: 13. CDR1 KGHSH and CDR2 LQKENI come from the germline V gene. This CDR3 has 16 residues. CDR3 in amino acids: CASSPLQGAPMEGYTF. The CDR3 DNA reads as TGTGCCAGCTCACCCTTACAGGGGGCGCCTATGGAGGGCTACACCTTC.

The rearrangement joins TRBV5-4 to TRBJ2-1; 12 bases line up with TRBD2. V gave up 4 bases and J gave up 10 bases; unmatched junction bases: 9. The germline CDR1 and CDR2 sequences are SGHNT and YYREEE (reference sequence). The length of the CDR3 is 15 residues. CDR3 sequence (DNA): TGTGCCAGCAGCCAGACATCTAGCGGGAGGGACGAGCAGTTCTTC. Its translation is CASSQTSSGRDEQFF.

The gene calls are TRBV23-1 and TRBJ2-1, with 9 bases matching TRBD2. TRBV23-1 is treated as an ORF (open reading frame) with a function not yet certain. With 0 bases clipped from V and 8 bases from J, the junction kept 14 bases outside the gene matches. CDR3 length: 18 residues. CDR3 sequence: CASSQSAASGEPKDEQFF. The CDR3 nucleotides are TGCGCCAGCAGTCAATCGGCCGCTAGCGGGGAGCCCAAGGATGAGCAGTTCTTC.

The chain links TRBV6-5 to TRBJ2-5; 8 positions agree with TRBD1. Germline V gene sequence: CDR1 MNHEY, CDR2 SVGAGI. The J segment lost 4 bases and the V segment lost 0 bases, leaving 7 bases of the junction unmatched. CDR3 size: 16 residues. The DNA of the CDR3 is TGTGCCAGCAGTTACTCTCATCAGGGGGCAGCAGAGACCCAGTACTTC. Translated: CASSYSHQGAAETQYF.